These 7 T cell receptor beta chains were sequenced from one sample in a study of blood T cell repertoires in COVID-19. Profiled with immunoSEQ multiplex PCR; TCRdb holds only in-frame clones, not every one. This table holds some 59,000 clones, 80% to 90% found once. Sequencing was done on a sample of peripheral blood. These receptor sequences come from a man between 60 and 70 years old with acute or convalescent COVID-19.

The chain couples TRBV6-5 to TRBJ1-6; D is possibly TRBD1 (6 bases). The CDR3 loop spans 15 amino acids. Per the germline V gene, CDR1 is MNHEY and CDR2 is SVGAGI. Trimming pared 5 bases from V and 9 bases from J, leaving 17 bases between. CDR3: CASSPYGTSSSPLHF. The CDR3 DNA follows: TGTGCCAGCAGTCCCTACGGGACAAGCAGTTCACCCCTCCACTTT.

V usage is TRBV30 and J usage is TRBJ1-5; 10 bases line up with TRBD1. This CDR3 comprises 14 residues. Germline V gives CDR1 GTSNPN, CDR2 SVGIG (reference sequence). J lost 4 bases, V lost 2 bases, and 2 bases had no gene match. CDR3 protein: CAWSPGQGNQPQHF. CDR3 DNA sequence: TGTGCCTGGAGTCCGGGACAGGGGAATCAGCCCCAGCATTTT.

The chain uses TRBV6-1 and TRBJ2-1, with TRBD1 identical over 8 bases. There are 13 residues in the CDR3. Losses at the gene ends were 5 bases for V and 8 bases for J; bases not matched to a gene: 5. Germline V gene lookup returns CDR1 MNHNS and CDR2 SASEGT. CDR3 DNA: TGTGCCAGCAGTCCCCCACAGGGGGATGAGCAGTTCTTC. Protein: CASSPPQGDEQFF.

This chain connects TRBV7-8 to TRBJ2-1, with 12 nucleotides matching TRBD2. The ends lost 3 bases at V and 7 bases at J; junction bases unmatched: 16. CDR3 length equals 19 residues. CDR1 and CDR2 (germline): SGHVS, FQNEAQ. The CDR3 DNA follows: TGTGCCAGCAGCTTGCCGGGTAGAAAGCTAGCGGGGGGGCTTAATGAGCAGTTCTTC. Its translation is CASSLPGRKLAGGLNEQFF.

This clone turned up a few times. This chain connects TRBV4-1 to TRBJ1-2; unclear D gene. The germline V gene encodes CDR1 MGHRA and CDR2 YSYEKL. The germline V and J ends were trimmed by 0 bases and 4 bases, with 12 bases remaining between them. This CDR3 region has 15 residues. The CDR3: CASSQEVYIPYGYTF. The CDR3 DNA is TGCGCCAGCAGCCAAGAAGTGTACATCCCCTATGGCTACACCTTC.

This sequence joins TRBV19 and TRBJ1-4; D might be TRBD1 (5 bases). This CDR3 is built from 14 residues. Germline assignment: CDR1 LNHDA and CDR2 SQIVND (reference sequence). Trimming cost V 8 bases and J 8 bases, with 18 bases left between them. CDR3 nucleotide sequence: TGTGCCAGTGGGGGAGGAGGCCCGGGGGAAAAACTGTTTTTT. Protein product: CASGGGGPGEKLFF.

CDR3 residues: CASSFSGTGLGGETQYF. CDR3 DNA: TGTGCCAGTAGTTTCTCGGGGACAGGCCTCGGCGGAGAGACCCAGTACTTC. The rearrangement joins TRBV19 to TRBJ2-5; 8 nucleotides align to TRBD1. Germline assignment: CDR1 LNHDA and CDR2 SQIVND (reference sequence). The CDR3 has 17 residues. Trimming took 5 bases from V and 4 from J; bases not matched to a gene: 15.